This is a list of T cell receptor beta chains from one sample in a study of blood T cells in healthy people across ages. From the 5' RACE reads, TCRdb called clonotypes with MiXCR, one entry per CDR3 protein. This sample has about 640,000 distinct CDR3 sequences, with about 54% found just once. The sequenced material came from blood. The receptor set was obtained from a man between 60 and 75 years old in good health. Each CDR3 is given with its conserved first and last residue. The order of the fields is D gene, V gene, J gene, clone size, CDR3 protein, CDR3 DNA. D genes are given only for firm matches. Size tells how often a clone was seen (once, few, many) or the class of an expanded clone, and some rows leave it out.

D gene: TRBD1; V gene: TRBV5-6; J gene: TRBJ2-1; clone size: .; CDR3 protein: CASSYTGDEQFF; CDR3 DNA: TGTGCCAGCAGCTACACAGGGGATGAGCAGTTCTTC
D gene: .; V gene: TRBV12-3/TRBV12-4; J gene: TRBJ1-2; clone size: .; CDR3 protein: CASSFSTSYGYTF; CDR3 DNA: TGTGCCAGCAGTTTTAGTACGTCCTATGGCTACACCTTC
D gene: .; V gene: TRBV7-8; J gene: TRBJ2-7; clone size: .; CDR3 protein: CASSLRGRVVVEQYF; CDR3 DNA: TGTGCCAGCAGCTTAAGGGGCAGGGTCGTTGTGGAGCAGTACTTC
D gene: TRBD1; V gene: TRBV5-1; J gene: TRBJ2-7; clone size: .; CDR3 protein: CASSLAGDSSYEQYF; CDR3 DNA: TGCGCCAGCAGCTTGGCCGGGGACAGCTCCTACGAGCAGTACTTC
D gene: .; V gene: TRBV15; J gene: TRBJ2-5; clone size: .; CDR3 protein: CATSTEYFKETQYF; CDR3 DNA: TGTGCCACCAGCACAGAGTATTTTAAAGAGACCCAGTACTTC
D gene: TRBD2; V gene: TRBV7-2; J gene: TRBJ2-3; clone size: .; CDR3 protein: CASSLALAGPLDTQYF; CDR3 DNA: TGTGCCAGCAGCTTAGCCTTAGCGGGGCCCCTTGATACGCAGTATTTT
D gene: .; V gene: TRBV11-2; J gene: TRBJ2-2; clone size: .; CDR3 protein: CASSLGDTRAGELFF; CDR3 DNA: TGTGCCAGCAGCTTAGGCGACACTCGGGCCGGGGAGCTGTTTTTT
D gene: TRBD1; V gene: TRBV9; J gene: TRBJ2-5; clone size: few; CDR3 protein: CASSPGQLRETQYF; CDR3 DNA: TGTGCCAGCAGTCCGGGACAGCTAAGGGAGACCCAGTACTTC
D gene: TRBD1; V gene: TRBV18; J gene: TRBJ2-5; clone size: .; CDR3 protein: CASSGNRGDLYQETQYF; CDR3 DNA: TGTGCCAGCTCCGGGAACAGGGGCGACCTGTACCAAGAGACCCAGTACTTC
D gene: .; V gene: TRBV11-2; J gene: TRBJ1-2; clone size: .; CDR3 protein: CASSLGHRDLTYGYTF; CDR3 DNA: TGTGCCAGCAGCTTAGGACACAGAGATTTGACCTATGGCTACACCTTC
D gene: TRBD2; V gene: TRBV20-1; J gene: TRBJ2-3; clone size: .; CDR3 protein: CSARDGAGDTDTQYF; CDR3 DNA: TGCAGTGCTAGAGATGGAGCGGGGGACACAGATACGCAGTATTTT
D gene: .; V gene: TRBV21-1; J gene: TRBJ1-1; clone size: once; CDR3 protein: CASSIPGQGAGNTEAFF; CDR3 DNA: TGTGCCAGCAGCATCCCGGGACAGGGGGCGGGGAACACTGAAGCTTTCTTT
D gene: .; V gene: TRBV7-2; J gene: TRBJ2-7; clone size: .; CDR3 protein: CASSLVLVSAGSSYEQYF; CDR3 DNA: TGTGCCAGCAGCTTAGTTTTGGTTTCTGCCGGGAGCTCCTACGAGCAGTACTTC
D gene: TRBD2; V gene: TRBV10-1; J gene: TRBJ2-3; clone size: .; CDR3 protein: CASSDSYGGGITDTQYF; CDR3 DNA: TGCGCCAGCAGTGATTCTTACGGCGGGGGGATCACAGATACGCAGTATTTT
D gene: .; V gene: TRBV20-1; J gene: TRBJ2-2; clone size: .; CDR3 protein: CSAERTSSGGELFF; CDR3 DNA: TGCAGTGCTGAGCGGACAAGCAGCGGCGGGGAGCTGTTTTTT
D gene: .; V gene: TRBV28; J gene: TRBJ2-5; clone size: once; CDR3 protein: CASSWRFQETQYF; CDR3 DNA: TGTGCCAGCAGTTGGAGGTTCCAAGAGACCCAGTACTTC
D gene: .; V gene: TRBV20-1; J gene: TRBJ2-6; clone size: once; CDR3 protein: CSARKDTGANVLTF; CDR3 DNA: TGCAGTGCTAGAAAGGACACTGGGGCCAACGTCCTGACTTTC
D gene: .; V gene: TRBV6-1; J gene: TRBJ2-7; clone size: few; CDR3 protein: CASSEGRSSYNEQYF; CDR3 DNA: TGTGCCAGCAGTGAAGGAAGGAGCTCCTACAATGAGCAGTACTTC
D gene: .; V gene: TRBV28; J gene: TRBJ1-2; clone size: few; CDR3 protein: CASSSLRKGAATDYGYTF; CDR3 DNA: TGTGCCAGCAGTTCCTTACGGAAAGGGGCGGCAACGGACTATGGCTACACCTTC
D gene: .; V gene: TRBV12-3/TRBV12-4; J gene: TRBJ2-3; clone size: few; CDR3 protein: CASSCGVAGDTQYF; CDR3 DNA: TGTGCCAGCAGTTGCGGAGTGGCCGGAGATACGCAGTATTTT
D gene: TRBD1; V gene: TRBV20-1; J gene: TRBJ1-2; clone size: once; CDR3 protein: CSALMRGRPNYGYTF; CDR3 DNA: TGCAGTGCCCTGATGAGGGGGCGGCCAAACTATGGCTACACCTTC
D gene: .; V gene: TRBV19; J gene: TRBJ2-5; clone size: .; CDR3 protein: CASSREQGRGETQYF; CDR3 DNA: TGTGCCAGTAGCCGCGAACAGGGACGGGGAGAGACTCAGTACTTC
D gene: .; V gene: TRBV20-1; J gene: TRBJ1-6; clone size: .; CDR3 protein: CSASRGGVIGPLHF; CDR3 DNA: TGCAGTGCTAGCCGCGGAGGGGTGATCGGACCCCTCCACTTT
D gene: .; V gene: TRBV7-2; J gene: TRBJ2-5; clone size: few; CDR3 protein: CASSPWGGLPETQYF; CDR3 DNA: TGTGCCAGCAGCCCGTGGGGGGGGCTCCCAGAGACCCAGTACTTC
D gene: .; V gene: TRBV5-1; J gene: TRBJ1-1; clone size: .; CDR3 protein: CASAERSFTNTEAFF; CDR3 DNA: TGCGCCAGCGCGGAAAGGAGTTTCACGAACACTGAAGCTTTCTTT
D gene: .; V gene: TRBV10-2; J gene: TRBJ1-2; clone size: .; CDR3 protein: CASSLSRAGAGVLGGYTF; CDR3 DNA: TGCGCCAGCAGCCTCTCGCGGGCAGGGGCTGGGGTGTTGGGTGGCTACACCTTC
D gene: TRBD2; V gene: TRBV7-6; J gene: TRBJ2-1; clone size: few; CDR3 protein: CASPIVWSSGVYEQFF; CDR3 DNA: TGTGCCAGCCCCATAGTATGGTCTAGCGGGGTCTATGAGCAGTTCTTC
D gene: .; V gene: TRBV2; J gene: TRBJ1-1; clone size: .; CDR3 protein: CASSFTGSNTEAFF; CDR3 DNA: TGTGCCAGCAGTTTTACAGGGTCCAACACTGAAGCTTTCTTT
D gene: .; V gene: TRBV12-3/TRBV12-4; J gene: TRBJ2-3; clone size: few; CDR3 protein: CASSSMGGPGDTQYF; CDR3 DNA: TGTGCCAGCAGTTCAATGGGGGGCCCGGGGGATACGCAGTATTTT
D gene: .; V gene: TRBV6-6; J gene: TRBJ2-3; clone size: .; CDR3 protein: CASSYQPASTDTQYF; CDR3 DNA: TGTGCCAGCAGTTACCAGCCAGCAAGCACAGATACGCAGTATTTT
D gene: TRBD1; V gene: TRBV11-3; J gene: TRBJ2-5; clone size: few; CDR3 protein: CASSSGQGRIETQYF; CDR3 DNA: TGTGCCAGCAGCTCCGGACAGGGGAGAATAGAGACCCAGTACTTC
D gene: .; V gene: TRBV10-3; J gene: TRBJ1-5; clone size: .; CDR3 protein: CAISAEGVGQPQHF; CDR3 DNA: TGTGCCATCAGCGCTGAAGGGGTTGGACAGCCCCAGCATTTT
D gene: TRBD1; V gene: TRBV6-5; J gene: TRBJ2-1; clone size: many; CDR3 protein: CASSRDRGDTNEQFF; CDR3 DNA: TGTGCCAGCAGTAGGGACAGGGGCGACACGAATGAGCAGTTCTTC
D gene: .; V gene: TRBV7-8; J gene: TRBJ2-7; clone size: once; CDR3 protein: CASSLRTESSYEQYF; CDR3 DNA: TGTGCCAGCAGCTTGCGGACAGAAAGCTCCTACGAGCAGTACTTC
D gene: .; V gene: TRBV10-3; J gene: TRBJ2-5; clone size: few; CDR3 protein: CATGGVETQYF; CDR3 DNA: TGTGCCACCGGGGGAGTGGAGACCCAGTACTTC
D gene: .; V gene: TRBV9; J gene: TRBJ2-7; clone size: few; CDR3 protein: CASSRHPYEQYF; CDR3 DNA: TGTGCCAGCAGCCGACACCCCTACGAGCAGTACTTC
D gene: .; V gene: TRBV5-5; J gene: TRBJ2-1; clone size: few; CDR3 protein: CASNLGLNEQFF; CDR3 DNA: TGTGCCAGCAACTTGGGCCTCAATGAGCAGTTCTTC